This T cell receptor (beta chain) was recorded in a study of CD8+ T cells in alopecia areata. Per the germline V gene, CDR1 is SQVTM and CDR2 is ANQGSEA. V lost 4 bases and J 3 bases, leaving 9 bases between the germline ends. The CDR3 is 13 residues long. Extracted RNA was reverse transcribed, and the resulting cDNA served as sequencing template. Sequenced by immunoSEQ multiplex PCR; TCRdb stores in-frame clones only, minus some. The sample yields about 150,000 clones, about 60% seen once. This sequence joins TRBV29-1 and TRBJ2-2; no clear D gene. This clonotype originated in a human donor in good health. The sequenced material came from CD4+ T cells sorted from blood. The CDR3 nucleotides are TGCAGCGTTGCACAGACGGACACCGGGGAGCTGTTTTTT. Residues: CSVAQTDTGELFF.